This TCR beta chain was sequenced during a study of T cell responses to AZD1222 COVID-19 vaccine. As for the study in general: The analysis combined second doses at about 4 or about 12 weeks.

The CDR3 consists of 11 residues. The V gene lost 8 bases and the J gene lost 5 bases, with 9 bases spanning the gap. The germline CDR1 and CDR2 sequences are MDHEN and SYDVKM. Libraries were prepared by immunoSEQ multiplex PCR; TCRdb keeps only in-frame clonotypes and omits some of them. The data show some 86,000 clones, with 80% seen just once and less than 25% held by the top ten. The chain recombines TRBV28 with TRBJ1-1, with D perhaps TRBD1 (5 bases). The specimen comprised peripheral blood, sampled on day 0 of AZD1222 vaccination. The sequence came from an adult in good health. CDR3 DNA: TGTGCCAGCGGGGCGGATACTGAAGCTTTCTTT. Translating gives CASGADTEAFF. Based on the CDR3 plus reference TRBV28 and TRBJ1-1, the full variable domain is DVKVTQSSRYLVKRTGEKVFLECVQDMDHENMFWYRQDPGLGLRLIYFSYDVKMKEKGDIPEGYSVSREKKERFSLILESASTNQTSMYLCASGADTEAFFGQGTRLTVV.